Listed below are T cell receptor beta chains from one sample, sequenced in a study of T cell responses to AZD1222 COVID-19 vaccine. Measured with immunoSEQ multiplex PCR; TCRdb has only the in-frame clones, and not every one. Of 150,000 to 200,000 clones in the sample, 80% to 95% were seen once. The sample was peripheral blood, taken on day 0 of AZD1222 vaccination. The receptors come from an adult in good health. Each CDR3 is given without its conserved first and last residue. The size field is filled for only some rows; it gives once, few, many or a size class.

ASSLAPGNEQF | NA | TRBV7-7
ASGQTQSPLH | NA | TRBV28
ASSVDRRSNSPLH | NA | TRBV7-6
ASRGVSGKSYEQY | NA | TRBV28
ASSIMRFSGNTIY | NA | TRBV19
ASSGASGQETQY | few | TRBV5-1
ASSQFGYEQY | NA | TRBV3-1/TRBV3-2
ASTLGGSSGNTIY | NA | TRBV9
ASSMSQSTNYGYT | NA | TRBV19
AGTGAPNYGYT | NA | TRBV28
ASSYGLAGNTGELF | NA | TRBV7-6
ASSLEARGTDTQY | NA | TRBV5-4
ASSSQRSGRAEQY | NA | TRBV7-8
ASSQLTANEKLF | once | TRBV4-3
ASSLAGAGNSPLH | NA | TRBV5-4
ASSQFAATAGRGGELF | NA | TRBV23-1
ASSTENTEAF | NA | TRBV10-2